The 12 T cell receptor beta chains presented below share a single source sample, sequenced in a study of OX40 agonist ivuxolimab in advanced cancers. The protocol used for the library was the immunoSEQ multiplex PCR assay. As stored in TCRdb, this immuneACCESS dataset retains in-frame rearrangements with V and J assigned. A fraction of the clones does not appear; measured against another copy, unresolved V genes explain less than half of the discrepancy, and the remainder lacks a known reason. This sample lists over 50,000 clones; roughly 83% were detected once. The leading ten clones occupy 0.6% to 0.9% of the sample. The source material was CD4+ or CD8+ T cells sorted from blood, sampled in a trial of the OX40 agonist ivuxolimab. The receptors shown here come from an adult with an advanced solid tumor such as melanoma, head and neck, liver or kidney cancer.

The chain carries TRBV5-4 and TRBJ2-1; TRBD2 matches at 12 bases. Germline lookup yields CDR1 SGHNT and CDR2 YYREEE (reference sequence). After removal of 6 bases from V and 1 base from J, the junction contained 5 bases not matched to a gene. The CDR3 covers 16 residues. DNA of the CDR3: TGTGCCAGCAAGGGACTAGCGGGCCCTTCCTACAATGAGCAGTTCTTC. The encoded protein is CASKGLAGPSYNEQFF.

Worth noting for this clone: The sample has other DNA sequences that encode this CDR3 too. The chain uses TRBV20-1 and TRBJ2-7; TRBD2 might be the D (6 bases). The CDR3 has 11 residues. The V gene's germline CDR1 is DFQATT and CDR2 SNEGSKA (reference sequence). V was trimmed by 5 bases and J by 1 base, leaving 6 bases between them. CDR3 sequence reads: CSAGTSYEQYF. The DNA of the CDR3 is TGCAGTGCTGGGACTTCCTACGAGCAGTACTTC.

The chain uses TRBV19 and TRBJ2-7; weak D call: TRBD1 (6 bases). Germline V CDR1 and CDR2: LNHDA, SQIVND (reference sequence). The V and J ends lost 7 bases and 2 bases respectively, with 15 bases between them. CDR3 size: 14 residues. CDR3 loop: CASKLGTPTYEQYF. The CDR3 DNA sequence: TGTGCCAGTAAATTAGGGACACCGACCTACGAGCAGTACTTC.

The chain carries TRBV30 and TRBJ2-1; 11 bases are shared with TRBD2. The CDR3 is 15 amino acids. With 1 base clipped from V and 6 bases from J, the junction kept 5 bases outside the gene matches. Looked up from germline, CDR1 is GTSNPN and CDR2 is SVGIG (reference sequence). The CDR3 nucleotides are TGTGCCTGGAGTGCCCTAGCGGGAGGAGTCAATGAGCAGTTCTTC. It translates to CAWSALAGGVNEQFF. Full variable domain (remainder filled in from reference TRBV30 and TRBJ2-1): SQTIHQWPATLVQPVGSPLSLECTVEGTSNPNLYWYRQAAGRGLQLLFYSVGIGQISSEVPQNLSASRPQDRQFILSSKKLLLSDSGFYLCAWSALAGGVNEQFFGPGTRLTVL.

In this sample, this clone turned up many times. The chain recombines TRBV5-1 with TRBJ2-2, with D possibly TRBD1 on 5 matching bases. Germline V gene lookup returns CDR1 SGHRS and CDR2 YFSETQ. V lost 5 bases and J 7 bases, leaving 15 bases between the germline ends. The CDR3 contains 14 residues. CDR3 in amino acids: CASSVDLGDGELFF. In DNA, the CDR3 is TGCGCCAGCAGTGTTGACTTAGGGGACGGGGAGCTGTTTTTT.

V and J are TRBV10-2 and TRBJ2-2; 8 bases are shared with TRBD1. With V trimmed by 0 bases and J by 4 bases, 7 bases remained unmatched. The CDR3 runs 17 residues. CDR1 is WSHSY and CDR2 is SAAADI in the germline V gene. The CDR3 sequence is CASSESGSGTGTGELFF. The CDR3, as DNA: TGCGCCAGCAGTGAGTCGGGCTCCGGGACAGGCACCGGGGAGCTGTTTTTT.

This sequence joins TRBV6-6 and TRBJ2-5, with 7 bases lining up with TRBD1. The V and J ends lost 6 bases and 4 bases, in that order; junction bases with no gene match: 11. The CDR3 is made up of 15 amino acids. The germline CDR1 and CDR2 sequences are MNHNY and SVGAGI (reference sequence). CDR3 region: CASRTTGLLAETQYF. The DNA of the CDR3 is TGTGCCAGCAGAACGACAGGGTTGCTGGCAGAGACCCAGTACTTC.

The chain is built from TRBV5-4 and TRBJ2-3, with D hard to call. CDR3 size: 15 residues. The V end lost 0 bases, the J end lost 2 bases, and 10 bases lay between the germline ends. CDR1 and CDR2 from the germline V gene are SGHNT and YYREEE (reference sequence). Here the CDR3 reads CASSLAVDLTDTQYF. The CDR3 DNA is TGTGCCAGCAGCTTGGCGGTGGACCTCACAGATACGCAGTATTTT.

The chain carries TRBV5-1 and TRBJ1-2, with 8 bases identical to TRBD1. J lost 6 bases, V lost 1 base, and 8 bases had no gene match. CDR3 length: 15 amino acids. In germline, CDR1 is SGHRS, CDR2 YFSETQ. CDR3 loop: CASSLRTGLLDGYTF. CDR3 sequence (DNA): TGCGCCAGCAGCTTGCGGACAGGGCTCCTTGATGGCTACACCTTC. The full variable domain, in which reference TRBV5-1 and TRBJ1-2 provide the parts outside the CDR3, is KAGVTQTPRYLIKTRGQQVTLSCSPISGHRSVSWYQQTPGQGLQFLFEYFSETQRNKGNFPGRFSGRQFSNSRSEMNVSTLELGDSALYLCASSLRTGLLDGYTFGSGTRLTVV.

The genes are TRBV30 and TRBJ1-6, with D unresolved. The CDR3 extends over 12 amino acids. The V gene's germline CDR1 is GTSNPN and CDR2 SVGIG (reference sequence). Trimming cost V 2 bases and J 8 bases, with 7 bases left between them. This chain's CDR3 is CAWSRGHSPLHF. CDR3 sequence (DNA): TGTGCCTGGAGTCGCGGTCATTCACCCCTCCACTTT.

V usage is TRBV6-6 and J usage is TRBJ1-5, with 10 positions matching TRBD1. The ends lost 6 bases at V and 7 bases at J; junction bases unmatched: 6. Germline V CDR1 and CDR2: MNHNY, SVGAGI (reference sequence). CDR3 length: 14 amino acids. The CDR3 coding sequence is TGTGCCAGCAGCCCGGACAGGGGGACGCAGCCCCAGCATTTT. Translation gives CASSPDRGTQPQHF.

This chain uses TRBV11-3 with TRBJ2-4; D remains ambiguous. With 2 bases removed from V and 0 bases from J, the gap between germline ends came to 11 bases. The CDR3 length is 16 residues. Per germline, CDR1 SGHNT and CDR2 YENEEA. CDR3 in DNA: TGTGCCAGCAGCTTATCCTGGATAGTAGCCAAAAACATTCAGTACTTC. This encodes CASSLSWIVAKNIQYF.